This T cell receptor (beta chain) derives from a study of tumor-infiltrating lymphocytes in primary liver carcinoma. Study results and caveats: Tumors carried a top-250-clone fraction significantly exceeding that of blood (p = 0.039). Tumor region pairs outstripped tumor-adjacent and tumor-blood pairs in overlap.

Blood RNA originated from unsorted whole blood, with germline DNA additionally extracted. Synthesis of TCR beta cDNA was carried out from around 540 ng total RNA with a constant-region primer. Amplification in three nested multiplex PCR rounds with slightly modified ARM-PCR gave rise to TCR beta libraries. A C-beta reverse primer was combined with TRBV1-TRBV30 forward primers in the first two PCR rounds, and each round had 10 cycles. TCRdb analysed the multiplex PCR reads with MiXCR anew, one entry per CDR3 protein. Here the sample spans about 320,000 distinct CDR3 sequences, 50% to 60% being singletons. The ends were cut back, 1 base at V and 0 bases at J, with 11 bases in the middle. CDR1 is SGHAT and CDR2 is FQNNGV in the germline V gene. The CDR3 spans 16 residues. As concerns this clonotype: Its target is not known.

The gene calls are TRBV11-2 and TRBJ2-3; no firm D call. Sequencing was done on a sample of peripheral blood. The receptor's source is a woman in her 30s with primary liver carcinoma and hepatitis B virus infection. The CDR3 sequence: CASSLGKWASTDTQYF. The CDR3 coding sequence is TGTGCCAGCAGCTTAGGGAAGTGGGCTAGCACAGATACGCAGTATTTT.